This TCR beta chain was recorded in a study of T cells in localized non-small cell lung cancer (TCRdb year 2020). A note on the overall study: T cell repertoires of 236 early-stage NSCLC patients were analyzed, with tumors being compared against uninvolved tumor-adjacent lungs. All 250 or so NSCLC patients in the cohort were treatment-naive and had localized lung tumors that were resected. A mean age of around 66 years was recorded for the NSCLC patients, of whom 129 were male and 107 were female. Overall study results and their limits: Because of the exploratory design, TCR variables were selected using unadjusted p-values without false-discovery rate correction. Multi-region tumor sequencing was not performed, so intratumor heterogeneity could not be excluded. Uninvolved tumor-adjacent lung showed the highest T cell clonality, higher than tumor, which suggests more focused antigenic responses in the adjacent lung. Of the top 100 tumor clones, a median of roughly 57 were detected in paired uninvolved adjacent lung; some 28 were also among that lung's top 100. Longer overall survival was associated with higher T cell density in blood, whereas shorter survival was associated with higher clonality in adjacent lung.

Uninvolved adjacent lung was sampled at least 2 cm away from the tumor margin, and two independent pathologists confirmed that the tissue had no atypia. At diagnosis, peripheral blood, uninvolved tumor-adjacent lung and tumor were collected and were preserved as a mix of fresh-frozen and FFPE material. In this sample, this clone turned up a few times. Which antigen it targets is not known. Base qualities are missing; no much larger clone stands one base away. The CDR1 and CDR2 encoded by the germline V gene are SGDLS and YYNGEE. Compared with germline, V lacks 6 bases and J lacks 4 bases; bases without a gene match: 6. From its cysteine to its phenylalanine, the CDR3 spans 15 amino acids. Of the read, only the CDR3 DNA is kept; its 45 bases are in frame from base 1. TCR beta CDR3 regions were sequenced from DNA using the immunoSEQ Assay. Per the original workflow: T cell density was computed as TCR beta template counts normalized to usable DNA estimated by amplifying housekeeping genes. Richness was estimated using the preseqR package, with extrapolation to 400,000 templates for PBMC samples and to 120,000 templates for tissue samples. Clonality was defined by subtracting Pielou's evenness from one. Differential abundance testing on productive amino-acid clonotypes, with a minimum total count of 5 and an alpha of 0.1, was used to identify tissue-enriched TCRs. The Jaccard Index and the Morisita Overlap Index were used to measure how much the repertoires overlapped between compartments. TCR beta CDR3s were clustered by GLIPH together with public tetramer-defined viral CDR3s, and at least three viral sequences plus V-gene enrichment were required for viral motifs. Entries here come from immuneACCESS through TCRdb and include only in-frame sequences with V and J called. Some clones fail to appear in such tables; in the studies checked, an unresolved V gene covers under half of the shortfall, and the cause of the remainder is unknown. Clone size and the V and J calls come from that table; the DNA yielded D and trimming. In this sample the table shows about 1,500 clones, 22% of which occur a single time. Around 13% of the sample rests with the top ten.

Sequencing used normal lung tissue next to the tumor, obtained before any cancer treatment. The rearranged chain carries TRBV9 and TRBJ2-1; 11 nucleotides in the junction match TRBD2. This TCR came from a man aged 40-75 years with stage II lung adenocarcinoma. CDR3 reads: CASTSGTSGYNEQFF. The nucleotide sequence reads TGTGCCAGCACCTCCGGGACTAGCGGTTACAATGAGCAGTTCTTC.